The 30 T cell receptor beta chains below come from one sample, sequenced in a study of siplizumab effects on memory and regulatory T cells. The method was immunoSEQ multiplex PCR; TCRdb's version includes in-frame clones alone and lacks a portion of them. Among tens of thousands of clones listed, about 90% were seen once. The source material was CD8+ T cells sorted from blood. The origin of the receptors is a human donor in good health.

The rearrangement links TRBV18 to TRBJ2-7; 7 bases match TRBD1. The germline gives CDR1 KGHSH, CDR2 LQKENI. The CDR3 spans 16 residues. V shed 0 bases, J shed 0 bases, and the junction held 5 bases outside the gene matches. This chain's CDR3 is CASSPPKGQSSYEQYF. The CDR3 DNA sequence: TGTGCCAGCTCACCACCAAAGGGACAGAGCTCCTACGAGCAGTACTTC.

This chain joins TRBV4-1 and TRBJ2-1; D gene unclear. The V end was cut by 4 bases, the J end by 5 bases, with 6 bases between. This CDR3 contains 12 residues. Germline-derived CDR1 and CDR2 are MGHRA and YSYEKL. The CDR3 DNA is TGCGCCAGCAGCCCCGCGGACAATGAGCAGTTCTTC. Amino acids: CASSPADNEQFF.

This sequence joins TRBV27 and TRBJ1-1; D call uncertain. The CDR3 spans 14 residues. V was clipped by 3 bases and J by 4 bases, with 12 bases between them. From germline, CDR1 is MNHEY and CDR2 SMNVEV (reference sequence). The CDR3 region has the DNA TGTGCCAGCAGTTTTAGGGCAGATGGCACTGAAGCTTTCTTT. Encoded protein: CASSFRADGTEAFF.

This clone was detected only once. J is TRBJ2-1 and V is TRBV5-5; 12 bases match TRBD1. V gave up 3 bases and J gave up 8 bases; unmatched junction bases: 3. In germline, CDR1 is SGHKS, CDR2 YYEKEE (reference sequence). The CDR3 has 14 amino acids. For the CDR3, the DNA is TGTGCCAGCAGCTCAGGGACAGGGGGCTATGAGCAGTTCTTC. It translates to CASSSGTGGYEQFF. Full variable domain (outside the CDR3, taken from reference TRBV5-5 and TRBJ2-1): DAGVTQSPTHLIKTRGQQVTLRCSPISGHKSVSWYQQVLGQGPQFIFQYYEKEERGRGNFPDRFSARQFPNYSSELNVNALLLGDSALYLCASSSGTGGYEQFFGPGTRLTVL.

J is TRBJ2-7 and V is TRBV27; no definite D call. V was shortened by 5 bases and J by 3 bases, with 11 bases between the two germline ends. There are 13 residues in the CDR3. Germline assignment: CDR1 MNHEY and CDR2 SMNVEV (reference sequence). The chain's CDR3 is CASSPTNLYEQYF. CDR3 nucleotide sequence: TGTGCCAGCAGTCCCACGAATCTCTACGAGCAGTACTTC.

V is TRBV5-1 and J is TRBJ2-3; 12 bases are shared with TRBD1. Germline CDR1 and CDR2: SGHRS and YFSETQ. This CDR3 has 17 amino acids. Trimming cost V 5 bases and J 5 bases; bases outside gene matches: 12. CDR3 bases: TGCGCCAGCAGGTCCTCGTGGGACAGGGGGCGGGAAGATACGCAGTATTTT. It specifies CASRSSWDRGREDTQYF. The variable domain in full, with the rest retrieved from reference TRBV5-1 and TRBJ2-3, is KAGVTQTPRYLIKTRGQQVTLSCSPISGHRSVSWYQQTPGQGLQFLFEYFSETQRNKGNFPGRFSGRQFSNSRSEMNVSTLELGDSALYLCASRSSWDRGREDTQYFGPGTRLTVL.

The chain carries TRBV5-6 and TRBJ2-1; no definite D call. Germline V CDR1 and CDR2: SGHDT, YYEEEE. CDR3 length: 14 residues. V was pared by 5 bases and J by 0 bases, with 9 bases between. CDR3 DNA sequence: TGTGCCAGCAGGACCGCCAGCTCCTACAATGAGCAGTTCTTC. Translated: CASRTASSYNEQFF.

This chain uses TRBV6-6 with TRBJ1-1; D gene unclear. Trimming removed 6 bases at V and 3 bases at J, with 8 bases between. CDR3 length: 12 amino acids. Germline V gene data show CDR1 as MNHNY and CDR2 as SVGAGI (reference sequence). CDR3 sequence: CASRFGDTEAFF. CDR3 in DNA: TGTGCCAGCAGATTCGGAGACACTGAAGCTTTCTTT.

The chain employs TRBV4-1 and TRBJ1-3, with D unclear. CDR3 length equals 15 residues. V lost 1 base, J lost 8 bases, and 15 bases lay in between. Per germline, CDR1 MGHRA and CDR2 YSYEKL. The CDR3 region has the DNA TGCGCCAGCAGCCAAGCTGTAGCACGGGCGGACACCATATATTTT. It yields the protein CASSQAVARADTIYF.

The V call is TRBV4-2, the J call TRBJ1-5; 7 bases line up with TRBD1. This CDR3 is 18 amino acids long. The germline CDR1 and CDR2 sequences are LGHNA and YNFKEQ. Trimming at V came to 2 bases and at J to 0 bases, leaving 10 bases not matched to a gene. Written as DNA, the CDR3 is TGTGCCAGCAGCCAATCCATCGGGACAGTGTATAGCAATCAGCCCCAGCATTTT. Translation: CASSQSIGTVYSNQPQHF.

The chain is built from TRBV7-6 and TRBJ2-1, with TRBD2 matching over 8 bases. Germline values: CDR1 SGHVS, CDR2 FNYEAQ. The CDR3 is made up of 15 amino acids. The V segment lost 5 bases and the J segment 2 bases; nucleotides outside the gene matches: 5. The CDR3 here is CASSQIAGPYNEQFF. The CDR3 region has the DNA TGTGCCAGCAGCCAGATAGCGGGACCCTACAATGAGCAGTTCTTC.

V gene TRBV7-2 combines with J gene TRBJ2-1; 8 bases are shared with TRBD2. The CDR3 extends over 16 amino acids. Germline V gene sequence: CDR1 SGHTA, CDR2 FQGNSA. The ends lost 0 bases at V and 4 bases at J; junction bases unmatched: 5. This CDR3 reads CASSLATGGPYNEQFF. Written as DNA, the CDR3 is TGTGCCAGCAGCTTAGCAACGGGAGGGCCATACAATGAGCAGTTCTTC.

The chain recombines TRBV15 with TRBJ2-4, with unresolved D. Trimming pared 5 bases from V and 0 bases from J, leaving 14 bases between. The CDR3 has 16 amino acids. CDR1 and CDR2 from the germline V gene are LNHNV and YYDKDF (reference sequence). The CDR3 here is CATSPDATLAKNIQYF. The DNA of the CDR3 is TGTGCCACCAGCCCTGATGCGACTTTAGCCAAAAACATTCAGTACTTC.

The CDR3 region has the DNA TGTGCCAGCAGCTTGATGACTAGCGGGGGACCCTACAATGAGCAGTTCTTC. Translated: CASSLMTSGGPYNEQFF. The V and J genes are TRBV5-5 and TRBJ2-1; TRBD2 aligns across 12 bases. Germline CDR1 SGHKS, CDR2 YYEKEE (reference sequence). V trimming: 1 base; J trimming: 2 bases; junction bases outside the gene matches: 4. CDR3 length equals 17 residues.

V gene TRBV2 combines with J gene TRBJ2-7; 8 positions match TRBD1. This CDR3 is 14 amino acids long. The V gene's germline CDR1 is SNHLY and CDR2 FYNNEI. With 5 bases clipped from V and 2 bases from J, the junction kept 5 bases outside the gene matches. The CDR3 sequence is CASSQQGVAYEQYF. CDR3 DNA sequence: TGTGCCAGCAGTCAACAGGGGGTTGCCTACGAGCAGTACTTC.

The chain has TRBV13 and TRBJ2-2; D not certain. Trimming took off 0 bases at V and 3 bases at J, with 2 bases between the two ends. The germline V gene encodes CDR1 PRHDT and CDR2 FYEKMQ (reference sequence). The CDR3 totals 13 residues. This CDR3 reads CASSLGYTGELFF. The CDR3 region has the DNA TGTGCCAGCAGCTTAGGCTACACCGGGGAGCTGTTTTTT.

J is TRBJ2-4 and V is TRBV6-5; 8 nucleotides agree with TRBD2. CDR3 size: 14 residues. From germline, CDR1 is MNHEY and CDR2 SVGAGI. The V segment lost 2 bases and the J segment 6 bases; nucleotides outside the gene matches: 3. CDR3 sequence reads: CASSYMAGGNIQYF. CDR3 nucleotides: TGTGCCAGCAGTTACATGGCGGGAGGAAACATTCAGTACTTC.

This sequence joins TRBV4-1 and TRBJ1-1; D is perhaps TRBD1 (6 bases). Trimming took off 0 bases at V and 4 bases at J, with 12 bases between the two ends. The CDR3 extends over 15 amino acids. Germline CDR1 and CDR2: MGHRA and YSYEKL. In DNA form, the CDR3 reads TGCGCCAGCAGCCAAGATGTGGGGGCAGGCACTGAAGCTTTCTTT. Translation: CASSQDVGAGTEAFF.

V is TRBV27 and J is TRBJ1-1; D is ambiguous. V gave up 8 bases and J gave up 0 bases, with 10 bases separating them. The CDR3 runs 13 residues. Germline CDR1 MNHEY, CDR2 SMNVEV (reference sequence). CDR3 amino acids: CASHLAVNTEAFF. The CDR3 DNA sequence: TGTGCCAGCCACTTAGCGGTGAACACTGAAGCTTTCTTT.

This sequence joins TRBV27 and TRBJ2-7; 9 positions agree with TRBD1. Germline V gives CDR1 MNHEY, CDR2 SMNVEV (reference sequence). The J segment lost 0 bases and the V segment lost 6 bases, leaving 6 bases of the junction unmatched. There are 15 residues in the CDR3. Here the CDR3 DNA reads TGTGCCAGCAGATTAACAGGGGGCCTCTCCTACGAGCAGTACTTC. Translation: CASRLTGGLSYEQYF.

V is TRBV29-1 and J is TRBJ2-1; D gene unclear. The CDR3 sequence is 15 residues long. Trimming took 4 bases from V and 8 from J, leaving 21 bases between them. Germline V gives CDR1 SQVTM, CDR2 ANQGSEA. CDR3: CSVVFRAYAVYEQFF. The CDR3 DNA reads TGCAGCGTTGTCTTTAGGGCTTACGCGGTCTATGAGCAGTTCTTC.

The chain couples TRBV5-6 to TRBJ1-3, with D hard to call. Trimming pared 0 bases from V and 0 bases from J, leaving 7 bases between. CDR3 length: 15 amino acids. The germline V gene encodes CDR1 SGHDT and CDR2 YYEEEE. CDR3 in DNA: TGTGCCAGCAGCTTGGCCCAGGCCTCTGGAAACACCATATATTTT. Protein product: CASSLAQASGNTIYF.

This rearrangement joins TRBV7-6 to TRBJ1-2; TRBD1 aligns across 7 bases. V trimming: 3 bases; J trimming: 1 base; junction bases outside the gene matches: 2. This CDR3 is built from 14 residues. Germline V CDR1 and CDR2: SGHVS, FNYEAQ. CDR3 region: CASSFDRDNYGYTF. CDR3 nucleotide sequence: TGTGCCAGCAGCTTCGACAGGGATAACTATGGCTACACCTTC.

This chain joins TRBV4-1 and TRBJ2-3; maybe TRBD2 (5 bases). V dropped 1 base and J dropped 4 bases, with 12 bases sitting between them. Germline lookup yields CDR1 MGHRA and CDR2 YSYEKL. The CDR3 contains 15 residues. The CDR3 loop reads CASSQGLAGPDTQYF. The CDR3 bases are TGCGCCAGCAGCCAAGGGCTAGCCGGCCCAGATACGCAGTATTTT.

The rearrangement uses TRBV6-5 and TRBJ1-2; unclear D gene. The germline gives CDR1 MNHEY, CDR2 SVGAGI. The CDR3 runs to 12 residues. V lost 2 bases and J 6 bases, leaving 7 bases between the germline ends. CDR3 residues: CASSYGSNGYTF. The CDR3 nucleotides are TGTGCCAGCAGTTACGGCAGTAATGGCTACACCTTC.

The V gene is TRBV4-1, the J gene TRBJ1-4; D gene uncertain. CDR3 length: 14 residues. The germline CDR1 and CDR2 sequences are MGHRA and YSYEKL. The ends were cut back, 1 base at V and 6 bases at J, with 9 bases in the middle. The CDR3 DNA sequence: TGCGCCAGCAGCCAAGCTGGAACGTATGAAAAACTGTTTTTT. It specifies CASSQAGTYEKLFF.

The rearrangement uses TRBV6-5 and TRBJ2-2; weak D call: TRBD2 (5 bases). CDR3 length: 16 residues. Germline CDR1 reads MNHEY; CDR2 reads SVGAGI. Trimming removed 0 bases from V and 2 bases from J, with 10 bases in between. CDR3 DNA: TGTGCCAGCAGTTACTCGAAAGACTACAACACCGGGGAGCTGTTTTTT. Its translation: CASSYSKDYNTGELFF.

The chain couples TRBV5-8 to TRBJ2-6; D uncertain. Germline CDR1 is SGHTS and CDR2 is YDEGEE. This CDR3 spans 15 amino acids. V shed 1 base and J shed 2 bases, with 7 bases lying between them. CDR3 region: CASSLRATGANVLTF. The CDR3 nucleotides read TGTGCCAGCAGCTTGCGGGCGACTGGGGCCAACGTCCTGACTTTC.

Of note for this clone: Other DNA sequences in this sample translate to the same CDR3. The rearrangement links TRBV7-9 to TRBJ1-5, with D unresolved. This CDR3 has 12 amino acids. V was pared by 3 bases and J by 1 base, with 1 base between. In germline, CDR1 is SEHNR, CDR2 FQNEAQ (reference sequence). This CDR3 is CASSFSNQPQHF. The CDR3 nucleotides are TGTGCCAGCAGCTTCAGCAATCAGCCCCAGCATTTT.

The chain couples TRBV7-8 to TRBJ2-5; tentatively, D is TRBD2 (5 bases). This CDR3 comprises 15 residues. V lost 1 base to trimming and J lost 0 bases, with 9 bases between them. The germline CDR1 and CDR2 sequences are SGHVS and FQNEAQ. The CDR3 DNA reads as TGTGCCAGCAGCTTAGAAAGCGGAGACCAAGAGACCCAGTACTTC. Amino acid sequence: CASSLESGDQETQYF.